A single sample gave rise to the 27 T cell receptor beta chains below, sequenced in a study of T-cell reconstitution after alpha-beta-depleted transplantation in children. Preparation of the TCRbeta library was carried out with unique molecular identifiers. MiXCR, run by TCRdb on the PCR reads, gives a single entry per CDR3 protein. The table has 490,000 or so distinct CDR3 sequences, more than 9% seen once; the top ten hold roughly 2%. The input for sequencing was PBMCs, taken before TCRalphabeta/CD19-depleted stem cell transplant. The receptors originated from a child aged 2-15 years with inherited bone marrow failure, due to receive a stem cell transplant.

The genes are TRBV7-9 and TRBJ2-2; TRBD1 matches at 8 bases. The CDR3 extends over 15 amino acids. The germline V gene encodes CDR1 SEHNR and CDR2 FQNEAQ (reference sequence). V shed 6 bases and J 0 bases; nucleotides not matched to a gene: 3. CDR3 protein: CASSKQGANTGELFF. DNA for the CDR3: TGTGCCAGCAGTAAACAGGGGGCGAACACCGGGGAGCTGTTTTTT.

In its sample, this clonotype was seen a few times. DNA for the CDR3: TGTGCCAGCAGTTACTCGGGAGCAGTCTACGAGCAGTACTTC. The encoded protein is CASSYSGAVYEQYF. V and J are TRBV6-5 and TRBJ2-7; D is perhaps TRBD2 (5 bases). Trimming left V 0 bases short and J 3 bases short, with 9 bases between. Germline CDR1 and CDR2: MNHEY and SVGAGI. This CDR3 is 14 amino acids long.

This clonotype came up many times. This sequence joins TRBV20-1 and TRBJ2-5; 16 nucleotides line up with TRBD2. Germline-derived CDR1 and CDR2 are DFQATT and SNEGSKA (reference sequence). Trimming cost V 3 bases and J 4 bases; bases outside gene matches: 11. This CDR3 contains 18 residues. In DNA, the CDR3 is TGCAGTGCTAGGGAGAGGAGGGGACTAGCGGGAGGGCGAGAGACCCAGTACTTC. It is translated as CSARERRGLAGGRETQYF.

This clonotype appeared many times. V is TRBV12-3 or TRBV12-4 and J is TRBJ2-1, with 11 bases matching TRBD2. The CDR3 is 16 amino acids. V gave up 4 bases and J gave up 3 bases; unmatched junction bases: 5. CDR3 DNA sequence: TGTGCCAGCAGTTCTAGCGGGAGGCTGGGCTACAATGAGCAGTTCTTC. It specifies CASSSSGRLGYNEQFF.

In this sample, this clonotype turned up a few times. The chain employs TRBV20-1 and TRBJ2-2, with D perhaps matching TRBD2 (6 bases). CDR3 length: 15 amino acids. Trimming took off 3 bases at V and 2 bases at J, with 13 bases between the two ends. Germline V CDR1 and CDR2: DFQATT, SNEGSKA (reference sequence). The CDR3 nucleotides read TGCAGTGCTAGGAGGCTAGCGCCCAACACCGGGGAGCTGTTTTTT. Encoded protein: CSARRLAPNTGELFF.

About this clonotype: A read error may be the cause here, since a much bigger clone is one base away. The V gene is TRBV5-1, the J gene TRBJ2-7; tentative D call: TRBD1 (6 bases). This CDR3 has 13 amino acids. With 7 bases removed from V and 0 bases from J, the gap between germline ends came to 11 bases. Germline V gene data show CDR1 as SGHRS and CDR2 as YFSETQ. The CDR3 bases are TGCGCCAGCGGGGGCGGTAGCTCCTACGAGCAGTACTTC. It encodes CASGGGSSYEQYF.

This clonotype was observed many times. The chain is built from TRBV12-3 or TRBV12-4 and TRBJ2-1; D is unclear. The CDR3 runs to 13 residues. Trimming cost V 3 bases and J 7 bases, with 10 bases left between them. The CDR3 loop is CASSFPPRNEQFF. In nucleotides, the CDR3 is TGTGCCAGCAGTTTCCCGCCCAGGAATGAGCAGTTCTTC.

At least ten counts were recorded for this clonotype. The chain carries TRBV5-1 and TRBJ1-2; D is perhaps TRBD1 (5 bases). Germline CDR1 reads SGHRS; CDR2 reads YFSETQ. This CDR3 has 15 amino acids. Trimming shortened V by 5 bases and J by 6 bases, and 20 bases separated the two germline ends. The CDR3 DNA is TGCGCCAGCAGTCCGGCCCCGTCGGGACGGGATGGCTACACCTTC. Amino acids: CASSPAPSGRDGYTF.

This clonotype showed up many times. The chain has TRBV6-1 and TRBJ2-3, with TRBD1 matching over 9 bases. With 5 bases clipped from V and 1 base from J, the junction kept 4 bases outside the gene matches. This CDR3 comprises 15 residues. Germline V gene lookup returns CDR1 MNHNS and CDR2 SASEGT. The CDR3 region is CASSPRTGGTDTQYF. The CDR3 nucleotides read TGTGCCAGCAGTCCACGGACAGGGGGCACAGATACGCAGTATTTT.

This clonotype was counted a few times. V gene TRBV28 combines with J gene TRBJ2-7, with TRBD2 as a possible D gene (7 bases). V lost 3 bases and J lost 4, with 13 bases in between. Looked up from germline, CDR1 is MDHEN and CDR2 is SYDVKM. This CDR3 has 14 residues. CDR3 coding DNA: TGTGCCAGCAGTTTGAGGGGGGGTCGGTACGAGCAGTACTTC. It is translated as CASSLRGGRYEQYF.

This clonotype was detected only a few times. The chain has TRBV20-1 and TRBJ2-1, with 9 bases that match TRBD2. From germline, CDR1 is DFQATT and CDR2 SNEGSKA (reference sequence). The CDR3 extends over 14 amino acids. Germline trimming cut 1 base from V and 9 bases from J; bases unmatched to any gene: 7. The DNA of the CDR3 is TGCAGTGCTAGAGGAGCGGGAGGAGTAGGTGAGCAGTTCTTC. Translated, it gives CSARGAGGVGEQFF.

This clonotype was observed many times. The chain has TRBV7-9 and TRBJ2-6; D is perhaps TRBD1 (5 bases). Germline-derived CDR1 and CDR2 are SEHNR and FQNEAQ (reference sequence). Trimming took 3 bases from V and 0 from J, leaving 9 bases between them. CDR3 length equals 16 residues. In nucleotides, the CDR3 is TGTGCCAGCAGCTTGAAGGGGTTCTCTGGGGCCAACGTCCTGACTTTC. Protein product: CASSLKGFSGANVLTF.

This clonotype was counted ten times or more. Written as DNA, the CDR3 is TGTGCCATCAGTCAGACAGGGAAGATTTACAATGAGCAGTTCTTC. Translation: CAISQTGKIYNEQFF. The V gene is TRBV10-3, the J gene TRBJ2-1, with 7 bases identical to TRBD1. The CDR3 extends over 15 amino acids. Germline values: CDR1 ENHRY, CDR2 SYGVKD. V shed 5 bases, J shed 4 bases, and the junction held 8 bases outside the gene matches.

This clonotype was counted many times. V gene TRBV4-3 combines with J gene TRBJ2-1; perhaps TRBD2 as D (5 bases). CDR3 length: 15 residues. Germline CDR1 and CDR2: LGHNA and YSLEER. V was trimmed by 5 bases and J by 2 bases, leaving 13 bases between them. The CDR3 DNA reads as TGCGCCAGCAGCGATTTCCCCGGGGCCTACAATGAGCAGTTCTTC. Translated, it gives CASSDFPGAYNEQFF.

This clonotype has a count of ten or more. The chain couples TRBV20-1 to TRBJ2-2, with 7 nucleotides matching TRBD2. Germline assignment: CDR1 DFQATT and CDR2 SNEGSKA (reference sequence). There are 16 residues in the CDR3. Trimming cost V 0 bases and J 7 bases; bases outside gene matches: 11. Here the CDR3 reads CSARDLTGGRRGELFF. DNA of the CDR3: TGCAGTGCTAGAGACTTAACGGGAGGACGTCGCGGGGAGCTGTTTTTT.

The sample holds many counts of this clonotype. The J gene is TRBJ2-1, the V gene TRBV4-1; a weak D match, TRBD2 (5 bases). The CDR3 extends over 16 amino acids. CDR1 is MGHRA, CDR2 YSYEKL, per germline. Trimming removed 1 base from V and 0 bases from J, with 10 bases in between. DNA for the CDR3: TGCGCCAGCAGCCAAGGAGAGGGAAGCTCCTACAATGAGCAGTTCTTC. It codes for CASSQGEGSSYNEQFF.

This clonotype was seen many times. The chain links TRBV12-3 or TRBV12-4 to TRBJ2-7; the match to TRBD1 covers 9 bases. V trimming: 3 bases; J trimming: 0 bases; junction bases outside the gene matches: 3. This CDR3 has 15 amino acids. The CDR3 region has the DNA TGTGCCAGCAGTTTGTGGGACAGGGACTCCTACGAGCAGTACTTC. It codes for CASSLWDRDSYEQYF.

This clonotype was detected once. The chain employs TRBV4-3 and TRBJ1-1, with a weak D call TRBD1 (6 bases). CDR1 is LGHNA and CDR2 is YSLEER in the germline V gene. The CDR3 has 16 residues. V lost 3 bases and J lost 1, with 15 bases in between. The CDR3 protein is CASSQLTGPGNTEAFF. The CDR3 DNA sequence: TGCGCCAGCAGCCAGCTGACAGGTCCAGGGAACACTGAAGCTTTCTTT.

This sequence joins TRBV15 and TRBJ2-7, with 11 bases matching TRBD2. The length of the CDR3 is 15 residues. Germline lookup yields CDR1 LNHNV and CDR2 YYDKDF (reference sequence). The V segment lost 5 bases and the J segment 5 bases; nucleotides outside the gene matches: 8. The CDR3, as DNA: TGTGCCACCAGCCGCGATAGCGGGAGGGCCCACGAGCAGTACTTC. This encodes CATSRDSGRAHEQYF.

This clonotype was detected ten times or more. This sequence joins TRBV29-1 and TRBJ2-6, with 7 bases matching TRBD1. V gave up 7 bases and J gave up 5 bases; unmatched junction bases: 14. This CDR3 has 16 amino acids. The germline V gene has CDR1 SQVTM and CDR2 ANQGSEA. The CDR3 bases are TGCAGCGCCATAGGACAGGTTGGCGACCGGGCCAACGTCCTGACTTTC. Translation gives CSAIGQVGDRANVLTF.

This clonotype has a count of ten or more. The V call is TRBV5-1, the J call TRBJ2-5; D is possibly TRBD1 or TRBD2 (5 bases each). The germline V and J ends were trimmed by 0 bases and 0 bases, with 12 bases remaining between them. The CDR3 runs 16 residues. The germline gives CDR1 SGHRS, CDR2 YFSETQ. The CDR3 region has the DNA TGCGCCAGCAGCTTGGGTGGGACGCCTTACCAAGAGACCCAGTACTTC. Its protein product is CASSLGGTPYQETQYF. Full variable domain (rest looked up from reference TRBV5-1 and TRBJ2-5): KAGVTQTPRYLIKTRGQQVTLSCSPISGHRSVSWYQQTPGQGLQFLFEYFSETQRNKGNFPGRFSGRQFSNSRSEMNVSTLELGDSALYLCASSLGGTPYQETQYFGPGTRLLVL.

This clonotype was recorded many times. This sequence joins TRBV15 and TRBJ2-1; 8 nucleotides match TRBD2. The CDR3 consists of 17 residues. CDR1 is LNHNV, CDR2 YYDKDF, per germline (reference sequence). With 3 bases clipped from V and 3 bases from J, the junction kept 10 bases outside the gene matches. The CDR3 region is CATSSSGTLPIYNEQFF. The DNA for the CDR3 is TGTGCCACCAGCAGTAGCGGGACCCTGCCTATCTACAATGAGCAGTTCTTC.

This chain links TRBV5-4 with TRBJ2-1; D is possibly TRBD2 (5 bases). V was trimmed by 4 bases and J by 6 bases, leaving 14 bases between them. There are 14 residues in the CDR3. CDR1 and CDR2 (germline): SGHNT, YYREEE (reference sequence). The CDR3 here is CASSPNRDINEQFF. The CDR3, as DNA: TGTGCCAGCAGCCCAAACCGGGATATCAATGAGCAGTTCTTC.

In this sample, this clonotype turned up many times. The CDR3 DNA follows: TGTGCCAGCAGCTTATCTGGGGGGACAACTCAGACCCAGTACTTC. It codes for CASSLSGGTTQTQYF. The V gene is TRBV7-9, the J gene TRBJ2-5, with D possibly being TRBD1 or TRBD2 (6 bases each). Germline CDR1 is SEHNR and CDR2 is FQNEAQ (reference sequence). V was pared by 2 bases and J by 6 bases, with 16 bases between. This CDR3 is 15 amino acids long. Looking up the rest from reference TRBV7-9 and TRBJ2-5 gives the full variable domain: DTGVSQNPRHKITKRGQNVTFRCDPISEHNRLYWYRQTLGQGPEFLTYFQNEAQLEKSRLLSDRFSAERPKGSFSTLEIQRTEQGDSAMYLCASSLSGGTTQTQYFGPGTRLLVL.

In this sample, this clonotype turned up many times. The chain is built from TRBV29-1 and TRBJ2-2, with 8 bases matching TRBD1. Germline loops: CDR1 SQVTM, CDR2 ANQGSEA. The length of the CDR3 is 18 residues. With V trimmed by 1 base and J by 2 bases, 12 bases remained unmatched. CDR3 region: CSVEVRSGQGRNTGELFF. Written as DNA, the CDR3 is TGCAGCGTTGAAGTGAGGAGTGGACAGGGCAGAAACACCGGGGAGCTGTTTTTT.

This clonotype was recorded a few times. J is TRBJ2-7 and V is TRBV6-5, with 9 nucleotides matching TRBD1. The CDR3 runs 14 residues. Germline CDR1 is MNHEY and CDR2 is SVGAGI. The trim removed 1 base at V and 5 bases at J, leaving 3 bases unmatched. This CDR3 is CASSYLRTGDEQYF. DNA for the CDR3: TGTGCCAGCAGTTACTTACGGACAGGGGACGAGCAGTACTTC.

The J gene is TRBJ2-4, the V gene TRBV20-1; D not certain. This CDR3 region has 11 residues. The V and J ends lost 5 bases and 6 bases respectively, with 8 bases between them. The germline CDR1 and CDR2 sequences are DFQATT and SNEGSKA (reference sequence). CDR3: CSAALLNIQYF. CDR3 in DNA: TGCAGTGCTGCCCTCCTAAACATTCAGTACTTC.